Following are 19 T cell receptor beta chains from one sample sequenced in a study of blood T cell repertoires in COVID-19. Produced via immunoSEQ multiplex PCR; TCRdb's table is partial and in-frame only. The data contain fewer than 150,000 clones, around 85% of them singletons. The sample consisted of peripheral blood. The receptors derive from a woman in her forties or fifties with acute or convalescent COVID-19.

This clone was recorded at least ten times. This chain links TRBV4-2 with TRBJ1-2; D is unclear. The ends were cut back, 5 bases at V and 5 bases at J, with 9 bases in the middle. The CDR3 has 12 residues. The V gene's germline CDR1 is LGHNA and CDR2 YNFKEQ. CDR3: CASSVEEYGYTF. CDR3 coding DNA: TGTGCCAGCAGCGTAGAGGAGTATGGCTACACCTTC.

DNA of the CDR3: TGTGCCAGCAGGGAGACCGGTGGGTCAAATGAGCAGTTCTTC. Its protein product is CASRETGGSNEQFF. The chain joins TRBV5-6 to TRBJ2-1, with unresolved D. CDR3 size: 14 residues. The V gene's germline CDR1 is SGHDT and CDR2 YYEEEE. The V end lost 5 bases, the J end lost 7 bases, and 16 bases lay between the germline ends. Together with reference TRBV5-6 and TRBJ2-1, the CDR3 gives the full variable domain: DAGVTQSPTHLIKTRGQQVTLRCSPKSGHDTVSWYQQALGQGPQFIFQYYEEEERQRGNFPDRFSGHQFPNYSSELNVNALLLGDSALYLCASRETGGSNEQFFGPGTRLTVL.

This chain uses TRBV5-1 with TRBJ2-1, with D possibly matching TRBD2 (5 bases). Germline CDR1 is SGHRS and CDR2 is YFSETQ. The CDR3 extends over 13 amino acids. Trimming took off 3 bases at V and 5 bases at J, with 9 bases between the two ends. Here the CDR3 DNA reads TGCGCCAGCAGCTCCGGACTGAACAATGAGCAGTTCTTC. Its translation is CASSSGLNNEQFF.

The chain has TRBV11-1 and TRBJ2-3; D ambiguous. Germline V gene sequence: CDR1 SGHAT, CDR2 FQDESV (reference sequence). V was cut by 3 bases and J by 4 bases, with 8 bases left in between. This CDR3 has 13 residues. CDR3 sequence reads: CASSFGNADTQYF. The DNA of the CDR3 is TGTGCCAGCAGCTTTGGCAATGCAGATACGCAGTATTTT.

The chain recombines TRBV11-1 with TRBJ1-1, with D possibly matching TRBD1 (5 bases). Trimming removed 5 bases at V and 4 bases at J, with 17 bases between. Germline-derived CDR1 and CDR2 are SGHAT and FQDESV (reference sequence). The CDR3 runs 15 residues. For the CDR3, the DNA is TGTGCCAGCAGCCCAAGGACAACTCTGGGCACTGAAGCTTTCTTT. It specifies CASSPRTTLGTEAFF. The whole variable domain, remainder taken from reference TRBV11-1 and TRBJ1-1, is EAEVAQSPRYKITEKSQAVAFWCDPISGHATLYWYRQILGQGPELLVQFQDESVVDDSQLPKDRFSAERLKGVDSTLKIQPAELGDSAMYLCASSPRTTLGTEAFFGQGTRLTVV.

This clone was found a few times. V usage is TRBV7-9 and J usage is TRBJ1-3, with D possibly matching TRBD1 (6 bases). CDR1 and CDR2 (germline): SEHNR, FQNEAQ (reference sequence). CDR3 length equals 15 residues. V was pared by 4 bases and J by 0 bases, with 10 bases between. The CDR3 is CASSSQGVSGNTIYF. The CDR3 DNA is TGTGCCAGCAGCTCACAGGGAGTCTCTGGAAACACCATATATTTT.

V usage is TRBV3-1 (or the pseudogene TRBV3-2) and J usage is TRBJ1-2; no clear D gene. CDR1 is LGHDT and CDR2 is YNNKEL in the germline V gene (reference sequence). Trimming removed 0 bases at V and 2 bases at J, with 19 bases between. The CDR3 runs to 18 residues. In DNA, the CDR3 is TGTGCCAGCAGCCAAGATTCGACACTCGGAACATCCAACTATGGCTACACCTTC. Protein product: CASSQDSTLGTSNYGYTF.

The rearrangement joins TRBV30 to TRBJ1-2, with TRBD1 matching over 9 bases. CDR1 is GTSNPN and CDR2 is SVGIG in the germline V gene (reference sequence). With V trimmed by 0 bases and J by 8 bases, 10 bases remained unmatched. The CDR3 totals 15 residues. CDR3 in amino acids: CAWSVGTGGAGGYTF. In DNA form, the CDR3 reads TGTGCCTGGAGTGTAGGAACAGGGGGCGCGGGGGGCTACACCTTC.

The chain carries TRBV5-1 and TRBJ2-1; 13 nucleotides agree with TRBD2. Trimming removed 0 bases from V and 6 bases from J; junction bases left unmatched: 6. This CDR3 comprises 17 residues. The germline CDR1 and CDR2 sequences are SGHRS and YFSETQ. CDR3 residues: CASSLVGLAGALNEQFF. CDR3 nucleotides: TGCGCCAGCAGCTTGGTTGGACTAGCGGGGGCCCTCAATGAGCAGTTCTTC.

This clone was seen only a few times. The V gene is TRBV2, the J gene TRBJ2-7; TRBD1 matches 7 bases. Looked up from germline, CDR1 is SNHLY and CDR2 is FYNNEI. The length of the CDR3 is 15 residues. The trim removed 6 bases at V and 1 base at J, leaving 9 bases unmatched. The CDR3 bases are TGTGCCAGCAGGGAAAGGGACAGTTATTCCTACGAGCAGTACTTC. It specifies CASRERDSYSYEQYF.

This clone was seen only a few times. V gene TRBV11-2 combines with J gene TRBJ1-2; D might be TRBD1 (5 bases). The CDR3 runs 16 residues. Per germline, CDR1 SGHAT and CDR2 FQNNGV. Trimming removed 1 base at V and 7 bases at J, with 19 bases between. The CDR3 DNA reads TGTGCCAGCAGCTTAGCCCTACCGTCGCAGGGAGGTGGCTACACCTTC. It yields the protein CASSLALPSQGGGYTF.

This clone appeared once. This chain uses TRBV10-3 with TRBJ1-4; 9 bases map to TRBD1. CDR1 and CDR2 from the germline V gene are ENHRY and SYGVKD. With 6 bases clipped from V and 8 bases from J, the junction kept 4 bases outside the gene matches. The CDR3 runs 13 residues. CDR3 bases: TGTGCCATCAGCCGGGACAGGGTGGAAAAACTGTTTTTT. This encodes CAISRDRVEKLFF.

The rearrangement joins TRBV6-6 to TRBJ2-7; 8 bases are shared with TRBD1. CDR3 size: 12 residues. CDR1 is MNHNY, CDR2 SVGAGI, per germline (reference sequence). The V segment lost 6 bases and the J segment 4 bases; nucleotides outside the gene matches: 2. The CDR3 protein is CASRDREYEQYF. Written as DNA, the CDR3 is TGTGCCAGCAGGGACAGGGAGTACGAGCAGTACTTC.

This sequence joins TRBV27 and TRBJ2-4; possibly TRBD2 for D (5 bases). In germline, CDR1 is MNHEY, CDR2 SMNVEV (reference sequence). V lost 8 bases to trimming and J lost 5 bases, with 16 bases between them. This CDR3 is built from 14 residues. CDR3 in amino acids: CASQTQFGENIQYF. The CDR3 DNA is TGTGCCAGCCAAACTCAGTTCGGGGAAAACATTCAGTACTTC.

This chain uses TRBV2 with TRBJ1-1; the D gene is possibly TRBD1 (5 bases). The CDR3 is 14 amino acids. Trimming removed 4 bases from V and 4 bases from J, with 13 bases in between. The germline V gene encodes CDR1 SNHLY and CDR2 FYNNEI. The CDR3 region has the DNA TGTGCCAGCAGTGGGTCACCCGGGGGCACTGAAGCTTTCTTT. Translation: CASSGSPGGTEAFF.

The chain joins TRBV3-1 (or the pseudogene TRBV3-2) to TRBJ2-3, with 10 nucleotides matching TRBD1. The CDR3 is 16 amino acids. Per germline, CDR1 LGHDT and CDR2 YNNKEL (reference sequence). The trim removed 5 bases at V and 4 bases at J, leaving 9 bases unmatched. The CDR3 coding sequence is TGTGCCAGCAGCTCATGGACAGGGGGACTGTCAGATACGCAGTATTTT. This translates into CASSSWTGGLSDTQYF.

This rearrangement joins TRBV7-8 to TRBJ1-5; TRBD1 matches 7 bases. The ends lost 7 bases at V and 5 bases at J; junction bases unmatched: 11. Germline lookup yields CDR1 SGHVS and CDR2 FQNEAQ. This CDR3 has 15 amino acids. The CDR3 nucleotides read TGTGCCAGCACCACAGAGGGGGCGCGGGATCAGCCCCAGCATTTT. The encoded protein is CASTTEGARDQPQHF.

The chain employs TRBV11-3 and TRBJ2-1, with 11 bases that match TRBD1. The CDR3 covers 15 residues. Unmatched junction bases numbered 3, after V lost 4 bases and J lost 4 bases. The germline V gene encodes CDR1 SGHNT and CDR2 YENEEA. This chain's CDR3 is CASSSGQGGYNEQFF. DNA of the CDR3: TGTGCCAGCAGCTCGGGACAGGGGGGATACAATGAGCAGTTCTTC.

This clone came up many times. This chain connects TRBV5-6 to TRBJ1-1; D might be TRBD1 (5 bases). Germline assignment: CDR1 SGHDT and CDR2 YYEEEE. The CDR3 has 14 residues. Trimming cost V 4 bases and J 0 bases, with 10 bases left between them. CDR3 in amino acids: CASSNSGLNTEAFF. For the CDR3, the DNA is TGTGCCAGCAGCAACTCAGGGTTGAACACTGAAGCTTTCTTT.